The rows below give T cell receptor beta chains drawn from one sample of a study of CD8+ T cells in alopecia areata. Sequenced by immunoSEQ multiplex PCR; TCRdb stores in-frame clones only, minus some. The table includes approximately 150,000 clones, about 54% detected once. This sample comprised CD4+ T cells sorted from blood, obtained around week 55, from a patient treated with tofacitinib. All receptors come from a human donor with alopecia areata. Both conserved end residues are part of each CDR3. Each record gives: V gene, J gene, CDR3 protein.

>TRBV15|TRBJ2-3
CATSGGSTLLDTQYF
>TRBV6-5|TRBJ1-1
CASFQGLNTEAFF
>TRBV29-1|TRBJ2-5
CSFDYEPKTQYF
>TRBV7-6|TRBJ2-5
CASSYRQETQYF
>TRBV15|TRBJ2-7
CATSRGTGGRYEQYF
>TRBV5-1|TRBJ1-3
CASSSGTRRDTIYF
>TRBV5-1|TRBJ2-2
CASSLVQSNTGELFF
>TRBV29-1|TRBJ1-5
CSVGEGGNQPQHF
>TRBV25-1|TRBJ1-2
CANHQGNDGYTF
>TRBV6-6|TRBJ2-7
CASSSASSGSYEQYF
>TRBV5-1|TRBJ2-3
CASSLEFSSTDTQYF
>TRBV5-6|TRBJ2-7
CASRGETYEQYF
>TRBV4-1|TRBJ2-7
CASSQDSVSSYEQYF
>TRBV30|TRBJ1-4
CAWSVSLGKLFF
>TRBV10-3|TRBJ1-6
CAATGTVDSPLHF
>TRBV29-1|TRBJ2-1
CSADRDSLINEQFF
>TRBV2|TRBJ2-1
CASTRDRYNEQFF
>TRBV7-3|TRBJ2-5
CASSASREETQYF
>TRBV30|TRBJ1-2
CAWSVSRQGGGYTF
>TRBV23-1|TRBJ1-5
CASSLAGGRGYNQPQHF
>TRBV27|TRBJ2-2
CASSQPTGELFF